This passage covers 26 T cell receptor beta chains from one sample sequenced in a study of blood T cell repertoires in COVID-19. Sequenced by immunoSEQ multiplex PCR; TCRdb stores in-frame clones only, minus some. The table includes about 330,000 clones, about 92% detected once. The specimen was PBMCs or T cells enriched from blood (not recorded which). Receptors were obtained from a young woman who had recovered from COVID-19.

The CDR3, as DNA: TGTGCCAGCAGCCAAGAGAAGTCCCAGAACTACGAGCAGTACTTC. Translated: CASSQEKSQNYEQYF. The J gene is TRBJ2-7, the V gene TRBV4-2; no clear D. Germline V gives CDR1 LGHNA, CDR2 YNFKEQ. The CDR3 has 15 residues. V gave up 0 bases and J gave up 3 bases, with 12 bases separating them.

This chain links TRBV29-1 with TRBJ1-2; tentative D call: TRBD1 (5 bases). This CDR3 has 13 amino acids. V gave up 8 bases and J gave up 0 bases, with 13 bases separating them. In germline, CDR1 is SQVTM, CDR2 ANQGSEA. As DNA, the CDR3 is TGCAGCTCCCTCGGGGGAGCTAACTATGGCTACACCTTC. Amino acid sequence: CSSLGGANYGYTF.

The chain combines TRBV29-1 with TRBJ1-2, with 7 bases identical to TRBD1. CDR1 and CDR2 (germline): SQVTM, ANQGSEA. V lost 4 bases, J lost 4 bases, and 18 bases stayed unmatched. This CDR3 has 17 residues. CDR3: CSVGGVTGKGMGYGYTF. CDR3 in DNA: TGCAGCGTTGGAGGGGTGACAGGGAAAGGAATGGGCTATGGCTACACCTTC.

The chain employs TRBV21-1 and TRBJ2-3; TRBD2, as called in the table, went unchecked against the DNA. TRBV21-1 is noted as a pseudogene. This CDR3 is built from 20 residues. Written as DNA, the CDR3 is TGTGCCAGCAGCAACCCCCTCCGACTAGCGGGAGGGCCGACCACAGATACGCAGTATTTT. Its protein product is CASSNPLRLAGGPTTDTQYF.

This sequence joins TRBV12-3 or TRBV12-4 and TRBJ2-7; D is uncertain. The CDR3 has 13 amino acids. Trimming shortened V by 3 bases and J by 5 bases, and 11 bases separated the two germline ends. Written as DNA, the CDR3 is TGTGCCAGCAGTTTGTCAGCGAGGCACGAGCAGTACTTC. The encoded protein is CASSLSARHEQYF.

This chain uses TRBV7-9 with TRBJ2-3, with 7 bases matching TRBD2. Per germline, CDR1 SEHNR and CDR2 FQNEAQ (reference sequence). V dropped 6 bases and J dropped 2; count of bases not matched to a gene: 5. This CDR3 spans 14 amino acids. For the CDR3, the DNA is TGTGCCAGCAGGGGGGGGGTTCCCACAGATACGCAGTATTTT. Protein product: CASRGGVPTDTQYF.

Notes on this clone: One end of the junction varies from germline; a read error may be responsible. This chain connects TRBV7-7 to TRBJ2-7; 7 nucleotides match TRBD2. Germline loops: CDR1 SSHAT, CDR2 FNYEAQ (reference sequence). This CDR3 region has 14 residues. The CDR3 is CASSPSGTPYEQYF. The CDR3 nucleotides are TGTGCTAGCAGCCCTAGCGGAACTCCCTACGAGCAGTACTTC.

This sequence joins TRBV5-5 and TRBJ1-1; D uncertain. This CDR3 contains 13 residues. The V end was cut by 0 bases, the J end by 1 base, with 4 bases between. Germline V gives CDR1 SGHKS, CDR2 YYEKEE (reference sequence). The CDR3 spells CASSLGANTEAFF. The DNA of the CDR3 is TGTGCCAGCAGCTTGGGGGCGAACACTGAAGCTTTCTTT.

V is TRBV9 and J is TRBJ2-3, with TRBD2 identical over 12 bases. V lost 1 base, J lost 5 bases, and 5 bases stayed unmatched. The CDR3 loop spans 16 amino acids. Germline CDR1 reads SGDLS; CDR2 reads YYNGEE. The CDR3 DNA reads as TGTGCCAGCAGCGTACAGACTAGCGGGAGAGTAGATACGCAGTATTTT. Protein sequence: CASSVQTSGRVDTQYF.

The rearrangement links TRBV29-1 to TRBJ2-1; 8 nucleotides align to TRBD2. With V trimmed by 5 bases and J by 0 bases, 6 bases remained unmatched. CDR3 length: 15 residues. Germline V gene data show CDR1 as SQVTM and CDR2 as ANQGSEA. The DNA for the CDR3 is TGCAGCGTTTCAAGCGGGAGCCCCTCCTACAATGAGCAGTTCTTC. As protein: CSVSSGSPSYNEQFF.

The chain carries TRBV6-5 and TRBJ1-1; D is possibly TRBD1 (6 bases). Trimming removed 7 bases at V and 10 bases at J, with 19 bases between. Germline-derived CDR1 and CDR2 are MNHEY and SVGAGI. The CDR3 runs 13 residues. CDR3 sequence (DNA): TGTGCCAGCATACACTCCCAGGGGTTCGGAGCTTTCTTT. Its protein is CASIHSQGFGAFF.

The CDR3 is CASSPRGTGNQPQHF. The CDR3 nucleotides are TGTGCCAGCTCACCACGGGGCACGGGCAATCAGCCCCAGCATTTT. The V call is TRBV18, the J call TRBJ1-5; D is possibly TRBD1 (5 bases). The germline V gene encodes CDR1 KGHSH and CDR2 LQKENI. The V and J ends lost 1 base and 2 bases respectively, with 9 bases between them. The CDR3 extends over 15 amino acids.

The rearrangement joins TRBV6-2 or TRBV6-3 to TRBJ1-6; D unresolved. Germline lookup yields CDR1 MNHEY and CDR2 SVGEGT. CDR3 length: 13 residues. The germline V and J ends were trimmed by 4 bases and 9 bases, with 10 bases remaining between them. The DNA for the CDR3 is TGTGCCAGCAGTTCCGACTGGATTTCACCCCTCCACTTT. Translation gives CASSSDWISPLHF.

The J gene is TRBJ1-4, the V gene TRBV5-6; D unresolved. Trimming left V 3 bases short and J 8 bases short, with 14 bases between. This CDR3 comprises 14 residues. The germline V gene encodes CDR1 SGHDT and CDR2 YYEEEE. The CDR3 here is CASSSLRDGEKLFF. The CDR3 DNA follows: TGTGCCAGCAGCTCCCTCCGGGATGGGGAAAAACTGTTTTTT.

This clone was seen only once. CDR3 residues: CASSPPGGTDYGYTF. As DNA, the CDR3 is TGTGCCAGCTCACCACCGGGAGGGACCGACTATGGCTACACCTTC. The V call is TRBV18, the J call TRBJ1-2; TRBD1 is a possible D gene (5 bases). The CDR3 runs to 15 residues. Germline assignment: CDR1 KGHSH and CDR2 LQKENI. V lost 0 bases and J lost 3, with 11 bases in between.

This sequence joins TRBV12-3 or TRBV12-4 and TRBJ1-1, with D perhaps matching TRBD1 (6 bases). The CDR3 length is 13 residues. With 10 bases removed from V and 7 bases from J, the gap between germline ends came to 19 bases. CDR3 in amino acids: CATAWGQGSEAFF. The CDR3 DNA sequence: TGTGCCACCGCCTGGGGGCAGGGCAGTGAAGCTTTCTTT.

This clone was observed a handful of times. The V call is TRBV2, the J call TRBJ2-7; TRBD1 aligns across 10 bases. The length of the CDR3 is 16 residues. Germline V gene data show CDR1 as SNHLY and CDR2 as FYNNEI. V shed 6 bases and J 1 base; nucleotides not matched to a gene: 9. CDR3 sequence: CASSQAGQGGSYEQYF. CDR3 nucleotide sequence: TGTGCCAGCAGCCAAGCTGGACAGGGGGGATCCTACGAGCAGTACTTC.

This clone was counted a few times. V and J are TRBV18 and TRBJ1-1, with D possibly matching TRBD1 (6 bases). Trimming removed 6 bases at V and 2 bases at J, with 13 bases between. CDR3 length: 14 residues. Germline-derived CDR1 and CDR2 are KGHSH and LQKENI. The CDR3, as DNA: TGTGCCAGCTCGCCCACAGGGCCAAACACTGAAGCTTTCTTT. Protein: CASSPTGPNTEAFF.

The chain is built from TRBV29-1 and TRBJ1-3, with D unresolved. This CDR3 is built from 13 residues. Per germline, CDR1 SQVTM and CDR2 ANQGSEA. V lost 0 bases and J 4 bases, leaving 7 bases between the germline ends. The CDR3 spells CSVEETSGNTIYF. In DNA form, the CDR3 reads TGCAGCGTTGAAGAGACAAGCGGAAACACCATATATTTT.

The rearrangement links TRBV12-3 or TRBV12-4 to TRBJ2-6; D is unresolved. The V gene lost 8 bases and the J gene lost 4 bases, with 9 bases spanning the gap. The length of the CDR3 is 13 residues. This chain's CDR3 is CASGIQGANVLTF. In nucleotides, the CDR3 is TGTGCCAGCGGAATACAGGGGGCCAACGTCCTGACTTTC.

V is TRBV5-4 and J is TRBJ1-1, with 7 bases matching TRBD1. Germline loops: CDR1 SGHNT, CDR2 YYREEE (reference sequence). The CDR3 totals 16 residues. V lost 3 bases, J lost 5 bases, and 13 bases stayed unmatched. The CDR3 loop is CASSWGSGQGGTEAFF. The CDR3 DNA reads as TGTGCCAGCAGCTGGGGATCTGGGCAGGGGGGTACTGAAGCTTTCTTT.

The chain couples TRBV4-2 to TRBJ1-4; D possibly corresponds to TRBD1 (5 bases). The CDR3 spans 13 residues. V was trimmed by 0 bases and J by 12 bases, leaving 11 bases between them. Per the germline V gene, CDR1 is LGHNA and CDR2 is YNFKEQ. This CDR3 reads CASSQDYGAELFF. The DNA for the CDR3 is TGTGCCAGCAGCCAAGATTATGGGGCAGAACTGTTTTTT.

In nucleotides, the CDR3 is TGTGCCAGCAGCGTAGCGGGGGAGGCGGGTAATGAGCAGTTCTTC. It translates to CASSVAGEAGNEQFF. V and J are TRBV9 and TRBJ2-1; D possibly corresponds to TRBD2 (6 bases). The V gene lost 0 bases and the J gene lost 7 bases, with 14 bases spanning the gap. Germline lookup yields CDR1 SGDLS and CDR2 YYNGEE. The CDR3 loop spans 15 amino acids.

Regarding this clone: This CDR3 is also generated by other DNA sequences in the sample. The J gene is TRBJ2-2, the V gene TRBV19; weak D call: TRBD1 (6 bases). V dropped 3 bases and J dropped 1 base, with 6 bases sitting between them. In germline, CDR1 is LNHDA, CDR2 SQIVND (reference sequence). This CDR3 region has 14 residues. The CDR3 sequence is CASSIRGNTGELFF. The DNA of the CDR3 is TGTGCCAGTAGTATCAGGGGGAACACCGGGGAGCTGTTTTTT.

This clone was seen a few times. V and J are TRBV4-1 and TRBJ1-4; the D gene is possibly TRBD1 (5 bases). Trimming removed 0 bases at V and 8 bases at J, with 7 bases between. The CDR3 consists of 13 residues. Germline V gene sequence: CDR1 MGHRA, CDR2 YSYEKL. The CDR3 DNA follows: TGCGCCAGCAGCCAAGATTGGGGCGAAAAACTGTTTTTT. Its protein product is CASSQDWGEKLFF.

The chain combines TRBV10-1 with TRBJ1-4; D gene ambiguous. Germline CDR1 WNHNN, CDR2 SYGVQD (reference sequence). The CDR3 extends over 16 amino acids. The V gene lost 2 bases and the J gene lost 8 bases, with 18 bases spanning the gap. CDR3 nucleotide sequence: TGCGCCAGCAGTGAGGGTATAGGAGGGCAGGAGGAAAAACTGTTTTTT. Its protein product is CASSEGIGGQEEKLFF.